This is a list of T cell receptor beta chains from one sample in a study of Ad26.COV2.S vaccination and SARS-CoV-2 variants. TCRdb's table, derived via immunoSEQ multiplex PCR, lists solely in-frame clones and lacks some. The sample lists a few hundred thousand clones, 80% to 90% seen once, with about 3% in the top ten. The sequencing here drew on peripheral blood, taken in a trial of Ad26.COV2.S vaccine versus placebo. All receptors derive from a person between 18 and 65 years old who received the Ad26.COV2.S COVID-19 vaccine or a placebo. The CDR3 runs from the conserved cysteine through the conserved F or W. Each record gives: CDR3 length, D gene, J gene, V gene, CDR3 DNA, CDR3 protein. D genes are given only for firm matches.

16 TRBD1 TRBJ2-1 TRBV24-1 TGTGCCACCAGTGATCCGCGACAGGGGCTATACAATGAGCAGTTCTTC CATSDPRQGLYNEQFF
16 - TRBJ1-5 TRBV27 TGTGCCAGCAGTTTAGTGGAGGCCCAAAGCAATCAGCCCCAGCATTTT CASSLVEAQSNQPQHF
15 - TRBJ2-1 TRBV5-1 TGCGCCAGCAGCCACTGGACAGGAGGGGACAATGAGCAGTTCTTC CASSHWTGGDNEQFF
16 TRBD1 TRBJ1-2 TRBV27 TGTGCCAGCAGTTCCGTATTGGCGCAAGGACAGGATGGCTACACCTTC CASSSVLAQGQDGYTF
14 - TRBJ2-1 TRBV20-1 TGCAGTGCTAGTGACACAGGGTGGATGGATGAGCAGTTCTTC CSASDTGWMDEQFF
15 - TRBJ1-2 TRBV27 TGTGCCAGCAGTCCGGGACCCATTATTTACTATGGCTACACCTTC CASSPGPIIYYGYTF
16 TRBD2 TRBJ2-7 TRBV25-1 TGTGCCAGCAGTGACGGGGGGAAACTCGCCCCCTACGAGCAGTACTTC CASSDGGKLAPYEQYF
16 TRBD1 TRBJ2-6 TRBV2 TGTGCCAGCAGTGGCCCACAGGGGTCCGGGGCCAACGTCCTGACTTTC CASSGPQGSGANVLTF
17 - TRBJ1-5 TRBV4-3 TGCGCCAGCAGCCAGCTATACACAGCCGGCGGCAATCAGCCCCAGCATTTT CASSQLYTAGGNQPQHF
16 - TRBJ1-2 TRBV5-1 TGCGCCAGCAGCCCCGTAGCAGGGGCCGGGGGATATGGCTACACCTTC CASSPVAGAGGYGYTF
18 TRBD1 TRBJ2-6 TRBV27 TGTGCCAGCAGTTTCCGACAGGGGGCGCGCGGCGGGGCCAACGTCCTGACTTTC CASSFRQGARGGANVLTF
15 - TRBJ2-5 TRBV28 TGTGCCAGCAGTTCGGCAGGGAGACCCCAAGAGACCCAGTACTTC CASSSAGRPQETQYF
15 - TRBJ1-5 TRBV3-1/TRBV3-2 TGTGCCAGCAGCCAAGCGGGAGGGGTCAATCAGCCCCAGCATTTT CASSQAGGVNQPQHF
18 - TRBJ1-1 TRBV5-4 TGTGCCAGCAGCGGGGATAGATTTGGTTCCAAGAGCAACACTGAAGCTTTCTTT CASSGDRFGSKSNTEAFF
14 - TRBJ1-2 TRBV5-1 TGCGCCAGCAGCTTGGATCAGACAGGCTATGGCTACACCTTC CASSLDQTGYGYTF